This section outlines one TCR beta chain sequence together with its context. Its cognate antigen is unknown. The method was immunoSEQ multiplex PCR; TCRdb's version includes in-frame clones alone and lacks a portion of them. The table lists about 30,000 clones, 65% of them singletons. This sample is drawn from a study of vaccination effects on CD4 cells after COVID-19. About the research overall: A density of about 2.2 million PBMC per well was used; these cells were cultured with about 9.1 IU/ml IL-2 and approximately 9.4 ug/ml peptides.

After more than 8 days in culture, the CD4+ T cells were isolated. Vaccinated recipients, who were negative for nucleocapsid antibodies, had no history of SARS-CoV-2 infection. Notes on the study in general: Only a single clone (1 of 255 vaccine-induced clones in healthy vaccinees) cross-reacted with common cold coronaviruses.

Germline V gene sequence: CDR1 LNHNV, CDR2 YYDKDF (reference sequence). The CDR3 sequence is 18 residues long. Losses at the gene ends were 1 base for V and 6 bases for J; bases not matched to a gene: 12. This TCR came from a human donor who received a COVID-19 vaccine. The sequencing used CD4+ T cells from PBMCs cultured without peptide, collected before COVID-19 vaccination. The V and J genes are TRBV15 and TRBJ2-2; TRBD2 aligns across 9 bases. The CDR3 loop is CATSRGKRGAVPAGELFF. In DNA, the CDR3 is TGTGCCACCAGCAGAGGGAAGCGGGGGGCCGTCCCCGCCGGGGAGCTGTTTTTT.